The 26 T cell receptor beta chains below were found in one sample sequenced in a study of monozygotic twins with inflammatory bowel disease. TCRdb reprocessed the 5' RACE reads and stores each CDR3 protein as one record, lacking DNA. Across around 450,000 distinct CDR3 sequences, the top ten clones capture 2% to 3% of the sample. Source material: blood. The origin of the receptors is a human donor with ulcerative colitis or Crohn's disease, or a healthy co-twin of an affected twin (not recorded which).

The chain uses TRBV6-2 or TRBV6-3 and TRBJ2-2; as DNA is missing, the TRBD1 call by TCRdb cannot be tested. The CDR3 spans 16 residues. Germline V gene sequence: CDR1 MNHEY, CDR2 SVGEGT. CDR3 region: CASAGQTQGRGGELFF.

The V gene is TRBV6-6, the J gene TRBJ2-1; there is no DNA to check the TCRdb D call of TRBD2. The CDR3 is made up of 14 amino acids. The germline V gene has CDR1 MNHNY and CDR2 SVGAGI (reference sequence). This CDR3 is CASSPSGTYNEQFF.

J is TRBJ2-7 and V is TRBV5-1; with no DNA, the TCRdb D assignment of TRBD1 cannot be verified. CDR1 is SGHRS and CDR2 is YFSETQ in the germline V gene. This CDR3 spans 15 amino acids. The CDR3 loop is CASSPAGTISYEQYF.

The V and J genes are TRBV4-1 and TRBJ1-6. The CDR3 runs 13 residues. Germline V gene data show CDR1 as MGHRA and CDR2 as YSYEKL. The CDR3 here is CASSQDRSSPLHF.

This chain joins TRBV5-5 and TRBJ1-1; TCRdb gives TRBD1 as the D gene, but with no DNA this cannot be confirmed. The germline gives CDR1 SGHKS, CDR2 YYEKEE (reference sequence). CDR3 length: 18 amino acids. CDR3: CASSGGDRGLPENTEAFF.

This rearrangement joins TRBV12-5 to TRBJ1-5; the TCRdb D gene call, TRBD1, has no DNA to confirm it. CDR3 length: 15 amino acids. CDR1 LGHNT and CDR2 FRNRAP come from the germline V gene. CDR3: CASGLGSYRDQPQHF.

The chain employs TRBV19 and TRBJ1-2; no DNA is available, so the TRBD1 call from TCRdb remains unchecked. CDR3 length equals 14 residues. The germline V gene has CDR1 LNHDA and CDR2 SQIVND (reference sequence). The CDR3: CASLPGHSNYGYTF.

This chain connects TRBV20-1 to TRBJ1-5. The germline CDR1 and CDR2 sequences are DFQATT and SNEGSKA (reference sequence). This CDR3 has 15 residues. The CDR3 loop reads CSASQEGYSNQPQHF.

The chain links TRBV7-2 to TRBJ2-2; with no DNA, the TCRdb D assignment of TRBD2 cannot be verified. CDR3 length: 16 residues. CDR1 and CDR2 from the germline V gene are SGHTA and FQGNSA. CDR3: CASSLNPPSIGGELFF.

The gene calls are TRBV3-1 and TRBJ2-1. CDR1 and CDR2 (germline): LGHDT, YNNKEL (reference sequence). The CDR3 totals 14 residues. This CDR3 reads CASCPSGAHNEQFF.

The gene calls are TRBV5-4 and TRBJ2-6. The germline V gene has CDR1 SGHNT and CDR2 YYREEE (reference sequence). This CDR3 contains 15 residues. This CDR3 is CASSLPSAGANVLTF.

The chain uses TRBV5-6 and TRBJ1-1; TCRdb reports TRBD1, a call that lacks DNA to check it against. The CDR3 sequence is 16 residues long. The germline V gene has CDR1 SGHDT and CDR2 YYEEEE. The CDR3 region is CASSPTGWKGNTEAFF. Full variable domain (missing parts from reference TRBV5-6 and TRBJ1-1): DAGVTQSPTHLIKTRGQQVTLRCSPKSGHDTVSWYQQALGQGPQFIFQYYEEEERQRGNFPDRFSGHQFPNYSSELNVNALLLGDSALYLCASSPTGWKGNTEAFFGQGTRLTVV.

This sequence joins TRBV12-3 or TRBV12-4 and TRBJ2-2; TCRdb indicates TRBD2, and absent DNA this call remains unverified. This CDR3 spans 16 amino acids. CDR3 in amino acids: CASSLYSPSYTGELFF.

This chain joins TRBV5-1 and TRBJ1-2; as DNA is missing, the TRBD1 call by TCRdb cannot be tested. There are 16 residues in the CDR3. CDR1 and CDR2 from the germline V gene are SGHRS and YFSETQ. The CDR3 sequence: CASSPRSGAANYGYTF.

The chain links TRBV18 to TRBJ1-3. Germline V gene data show CDR1 as KGHSH and CDR2 as LQKENI. This CDR3 contains 14 residues. The chain's CDR3 is CASSPAVSGNTIYF.

The rearrangement joins TRBV6-1 to TRBJ2-2; the D gene TCRdb calls, TRBD2, cannot be checked with no DNA. CDR3 length: 16 amino acids. Germline V gives CDR1 MNHNS, CDR2 SASEGT. The CDR3: CAIPGLAGGPTGELFF.

V gene TRBV7-9 combines with J gene TRBJ1-5; the TRBD1 assignment by TCRdb is unverifiable without DNA. Germline CDR1 SEHNR, CDR2 FQNEAQ (reference sequence). The CDR3 is 16 residues long. CDR3 loop: CASSLEGHQEIQPQHF. The full variable domain, with the rest looked up from reference TRBV7-9 and TRBJ1-5, is DTGVSQNPRHKITKRGQNVTFRCDPISEHNRLYWYRQTLGQGPEFLTYFQNEAQLEKSRLLSDRFSAERPKGSFSTLEIQRTEQGDSAMYLCASSLEGHQEIQPQHFGDGTRLSIL.

The rearrangement joins TRBV4-3 to TRBJ2-2; as DNA is missing, the TRBD1 call by TCRdb cannot be tested. Germline loops: CDR1 LGHNA, CDR2 YSLEER. This CDR3 comprises 13 residues. CDR3 amino acids: CASSQLGVGELFF.

The rearrangement uses TRBV5-1 and TRBJ2-7; TCRdb's D gene call, TRBD1, goes unchecked for lack of DNA. From germline, CDR1 is SGHRS and CDR2 YFSETQ. The CDR3 runs to 14 residues. CDR3 amino acids: CASSAATVFYEQYF.

The chain employs TRBV20-1 and TRBJ1-2. Germline V gene lookup returns CDR1 DFQATT and CDR2 SNEGSKA (reference sequence). The CDR3 has 13 residues. Here the CDR3 reads CSATTGGIGGYTF.

The J gene is TRBJ1-3, the V gene TRBV3-1; as DNA is missing, the TRBD1 call by TCRdb cannot be tested. The CDR3 sequence is 16 residues long. Looked up from germline, CDR1 is LGHDT and CDR2 is YNNKEL (reference sequence). This CDR3 is CASSQDRGAGGNTIYF.

The V call is TRBV12-3 or TRBV12-4, the J call TRBJ1-2. CDR3 size: 12 residues. CDR3 sequence: CASSFYNYGYTF.

The chain has TRBV12-3 or TRBV12-4 and TRBJ1-3. This CDR3 is 16 amino acids long. The CDR3 spells CASSFPMAAGGNTIYF.

The chain employs TRBV6-5 and TRBJ1-1. Germline-derived CDR1 and CDR2 are MNHEY and SVGAGI. The CDR3 sequence is 14 residues long. CDR3 protein: CASSSAGLNTEAFF.

This rearrangement joins TRBV5-1 to TRBJ1-3. The CDR3 runs 14 residues. Germline V lookup: CDR1 SGHRS, CDR2 YFSETQ. The CDR3 reads CASSLAPSGNTIYF.

V is TRBV6-1 and J is TRBJ1-2; the TCRdb D gene call, TRBD1, has no DNA to confirm it. Germline V gene data show CDR1 as MNHNS and CDR2 as SASEGT. CDR3 length equals 15 residues. CDR3 in amino acids: CASSAGTGGYYGYTF.